These 32 T cell receptor beta chains originate from one sample sequenced in a study of OX40 agonist ivuxolimab in advanced cancers. The table came from immunoSEQ multiplex PCR; TCRdb's copy has only in-frame clones and leaves some out. The table includes 55,000 to 80,000 clones, around nine tenths detected once. The source was CD4+ or CD8+ T cells sorted from blood, collected in a trial of the OX40 agonist ivuxolimab. All receptors come from an adult with an advanced solid tumor such as melanoma, head and neck, liver or kidney cancer.

V gene TRBV6-1 combines with J gene TRBJ2-3; weak D call: TRBD1 (5 bases). This CDR3 region has 13 residues. Per germline, CDR1 MNHNS and CDR2 SASEGT. V was trimmed by 2 bases and J by 6 bases, leaving 9 bases between them. The chain's CDR3 is CASSELPGDTQYF. In nucleotides, the CDR3 is TGTGCCAGCAGTGAATTGCCAGGGGATACGCAGTATTTT.

The J gene is TRBJ1-6, the V gene TRBV7-9; D is unclear. The CDR3 runs to 14 residues. Deletions cut 3 bases from V and 6 bases from J, with 9 bases between. Germline V lookup: CDR1 SEHNR, CDR2 FQNEAQ (reference sequence). The CDR3 loop is CASSLAQINSPLHF. The DNA of the CDR3 is TGTGCCAGCAGCTTGGCGCAGATTAATTCACCCCTCCACTTT.

This clone was observed once. The J gene is TRBJ2-6, the V gene TRBV4-2, with D hard to call. CDR3 length: 17 amino acids. Germline V gene sequence: CDR1 LGHNA, CDR2 YNFKEQ. Trimming stripped 5 bases from V and 5 bases from J, with 19 bases between. CDR3 amino acids: CASSELRLQSRANVLTF. CDR3 DNA sequence: TGTGCCAGCAGCGAGCTTAGGTTACAAAGTCGGGCCAACGTCCTGACTTTC.

The gene calls are TRBV7-3 and TRBJ2-5; tentatively, D is TRBD2 (6 bases). Per germline, CDR1 SGHTA and CDR2 FQGTGA. The CDR3 loop spans 13 amino acids. The ends were cut back, 5 bases at V and 0 bases at J, with 7 bases in the middle. The CDR3 here is CASSRTNQETQYF. CDR3 coding DNA: TGTGCCAGCAGCAGGACTAACCAAGAGACCCAGTACTTC.

This chain connects TRBV7-9 to TRBJ2-7; D gene unclear. The length of the CDR3 is 15 residues. CDR1 is SEHNR and CDR2 is FQNEAQ in the germline V gene (reference sequence). Trimming pared 4 bases from V and 0 bases from J, leaving 13 bases between. The CDR3 coding sequence is TGTGCCAGCAGCTCGTTGGGTCCAAACTCCTACGAGCAGTACTTC. Protein sequence: CASSSLGPNSYEQYF. Using reference TRBV7-9 and TRBJ2-7 for the parts outside the CDR3, the full variable domain is DTGVSQNPRHKITKRGQNVTFRCDPISEHNRLYWYRQTLGQGPEFLTYFQNEAQLEKSRLLSDRFSAERPKGSFSTLEIQRTEQGDSAMYLCASSSLGPNSYEQYFGPGTRLTVT.

This chain connects TRBV5-1 to TRBJ1-4, with D perhaps matching TRBD1 (6 bases). The CDR3 runs 14 residues. V lost 4 bases and J 8 bases, leaving 15 bases between the germline ends. The germline V gene encodes CDR1 SGHRS and CDR2 YFSETQ. As DNA, the CDR3 is TGCGCCAGCAGCCCATCCGGGACACGCGAAAAACTGTTTTTT. Translating gives CASSPSGTREKLFF.

The genes are TRBV4-1 and TRBJ1-1, with D possibly matching TRBD1 (5 bases). The CDR3 is 16 amino acids. Germline assignment: CDR1 MGHRA and CDR2 YSYEKL. V shed 4 bases and J shed 4 bases, with 19 bases lying between them. The CDR3: CASSPLELGRGTEAFF. CDR3 coding DNA: TGCGCCAGCAGCCCGCTTGAACTGGGACGGGGCACTGAAGCTTTCTTT.

The chain joins TRBV4-1 to TRBJ1-5; TRBD1 might be the D (6 bases). The CDR3 spans 17 residues. The ends were cut back, 7 bases at V and 7 bases at J, with 26 bases in the middle. Germline V CDR1 and CDR2: MGHRA, YSYEKL. The CDR3 reads CASTATGAELLGQPQHF. CDR3 sequence (DNA): TGCGCCAGCACCGCCACGGGGGCGGAACTACTAGGCCAGCCCCAGCATTTT.

V usage is TRBV6-4 and J usage is TRBJ1-1, with a tentative D call TRBD1 (5 bases). There are 18 residues in the CDR3. The V gene lost 3 bases and the J gene lost 1 base, with 21 bases spanning the gap. Looked up from germline, CDR1 is MRHNA and CDR2 is SNTAGT. The CDR3 loop is CASSETTAGSVPNTEAFF. The CDR3, as DNA: TGTGCCAGCAGTGAGACGACAGCAGGGTCGGTCCCGAACACTGAAGCTTTCTTT.

The genes are TRBV10-3 and TRBJ1-1; 7 bases align to TRBD1. V was clipped by 3 bases and J by 1 base; unmatched bases: 5. Germline V lookup: CDR1 ENHRY, CDR2 SYGVKD. This CDR3 contains 15 residues. Written as DNA, the CDR3 is TGTGCCATCAGTGACCCGGACAGGCAGAACACTGAAGCTTTCTTT. It translates to CAISDPDRQNTEAFF.

This chain uses TRBV25-1 with TRBJ1-1; D remains ambiguous. Trimming shortened V by 2 bases and J by 2 bases, and 6 bases separated the two germline ends. Germline V gene lookup returns CDR1 MGHDK and CDR2 SYGVNS. The CDR3 runs 13 residues. CDR3 residues: CASSELGNTEAFF. CDR3 DNA: TGTGCCAGCAGTGAACTCGGAAACACTGAAGCTTTCTTT. The whole variable domain, filled in from reference TRBV25-1 and TRBJ1-1, reads EADIYQTPRYLVIGTGKKITLECSQTMGHDKMYWYQQDPGMELHLIHYSYGVNSTEKGDLSSESTVSRIRTEHFPLTLESARPSHTSQYLCASSELGNTEAFFGQGTRLTVV.

The genes are TRBV18 and TRBJ1-5; D not resolved. The CDR3 extends over 15 amino acids. Trimming removed 1 base at V and 0 bases at J, with 7 bases between. Per germline, CDR1 KGHSH and CDR2 LQKENI. In DNA form, the CDR3 reads TGTGCCAGCTCACCACAGGGTAATAGCAATCAGCCCCAGCATTTT. This encodes CASSPQGNSNQPQHF. Variable domain in full (rest from reference TRBV18 and TRBJ1-5): NAGVMQNPRHLVRRRGQEARLRCSPMKGHSHVYWYRQLPEEGLKFMVYLQKENIIDESGMPKERFSAEFPKEGPSILRIQQVVRGDSAAYFCASSPQGNSNQPQHFGDGTRLSIL.

With respect to this clone: The junction does not match germline at one end; this may be a read error. The chain couples TRBV28 to TRBJ1-2; D remains unclear. Germline lookup yields CDR1 MDHEN and CDR2 SYDVKM. This CDR3 is built from 11 residues. The CDR3 loop reads CASSLTRTLLF. The CDR3 nucleotides are TGTGCCAGCAGTTTGACTCGGACGTTGCTCTTC.

The chain joins TRBV7-3 to TRBJ1-1; D possibly corresponds to TRBD1 (6 bases). The ends were cut back, 5 bases at V and 6 bases at J, with 16 bases in the middle. Germline CDR1 reads SGHTA; CDR2 reads FQGTGA. CDR3 length equals 14 residues. CDR3 sequence: CASSPTGIGSEAFF. CDR3 nucleotides: TGTGCCAGCAGCCCCACAGGGATAGGATCTGAAGCTTTCTTT.

V and J are TRBV2 and TRBJ1-1; maybe TRBD1 (5 bases). The CDR3 is 13 amino acids. V was clipped by 10 bases and J by 3 bases, with 15 bases between them. Germline loops: CDR1 SNHLY, CDR2 FYNNEI. DNA for the CDR3: TGTGCCACTCTACCGGGACCTGACACTGAAGCTTTCTTT. Amino acid sequence: CATLPGPDTEAFF.

The chain links TRBV19 to TRBJ2-2, with TRBD1 matching 8 bases. V gave up 3 bases and J gave up 1 base; unmatched junction bases: 4. CDR1 is LNHDA, CDR2 SQIVND, per germline (reference sequence). This CDR3 region has 16 residues. The CDR3 sequence: CASSIFGTGNTGELFF. In DNA form, the CDR3 reads TGTGCCAGTAGTATTTTTGGGACAGGGAACACCGGGGAGCTGTTTTTT. The variable domain in full, completed from reference TRBV19 and TRBJ2-2, reads DGGITQSPKYLFRKEGQNVTLSCEQNLNHDAMYWYRQDPGQGLRLIYYSQIVNDFQKGDIAEGYSVSREKKESFPLTVTSAQKNPTAFYLCASSIFGTGNTGELFFGEGSRLTVL.

This clone has a single count. The gene calls are TRBV30 and TRBJ1-2, with a tentative D call TRBD1 (6 bases). V dropped 1 base and J dropped 0 bases, with 12 bases sitting between them. The CDR3 is 15 amino acids. CDR1 and CDR2 from the germline V gene are GTSNPN and SVGIG (reference sequence). The chain's CDR3 is CAWSDTGRANYGYTF. CDR3 DNA: TGTGCCTGGAGTGATACAGGGCGAGCTAACTATGGCTACACCTTC.

This chain joins TRBV7-2 and TRBJ1-1; TRBD1 is a possible D gene (5 bases). Germline V lookup: CDR1 SGHTA, CDR2 FQGNSA. The CDR3 extends over 14 amino acids. Trimming stripped 1 base from V and 4 bases from J, with 10 bases between. In DNA, the CDR3 is TGTGCCAGCAGCTTAGGGGGACGAGGCACTGAAGCTTTCTTT. Its protein product is CASSLGGRGTEAFF.

The table lists this clone with a count of one. The V call is TRBV6-5, the J call TRBJ2-2; no reliable D call. Germline CDR1 MNHEY, CDR2 SVGAGI. Trimming cost V 0 bases and J 7 bases, with 6 bases left between them. CDR3 length equals 13 residues. In nucleotides, the CDR3 is TGTGCCAGCAGTTACTCCCCAGTCGGGGAGCTGTTTTTT. Translation: CASSYSPVGELFF.

V gene TRBV10-3 combines with J gene TRBJ2-2; D may be TRBD1 (6 bases). Trimming removed 4 bases at V and 6 bases at J, with 18 bases between. Germline V gene data show CDR1 as ENHRY and CDR2 as SYGVKD. The CDR3 runs to 16 residues. The DNA for the CDR3 is TGTGCCATCAGTGTCCTACAGGGACGTGGAGCCGGGGAGCTGTTTTTT. Encoded protein: CAISVLQGRGAGELFF.

V is TRBV10-1 and J is TRBJ1-1, with D unresolved. The CDR3 loop spans 16 amino acids. Germline CDR1 reads WNHNN; CDR2 reads SYGVQD (reference sequence). The V end was cut by 3 bases, the J end by 2 bases, with 16 bases between. The CDR3 coding sequence is TGCGCCAGCAGTGAATGGCCAGCTAAGCTCAACACTGAAGCTTTCTTT. Residues: CASSEWPAKLNTEAFF.

Here the CDR3 reads CASSSSIAYEQYF. CDR3 nucleotide sequence: TGTGCCAGCAGCTCGTCCATAGCCTACGAGCAGTACTTC. J is TRBJ2-7 and V is TRBV7-2; no definite D call. Germline values: CDR1 SGHTA, CDR2 FQGNSA. With 4 bases removed from V and 2 bases from J, the gap between germline ends came to 9 bases. The CDR3 spans 13 residues.

This chain links TRBV4-2 with TRBJ2-1; D unclear. The CDR3 length is 13 residues. Germline V gene lookup returns CDR1 LGHNA and CDR2 YNFKEQ. V was trimmed by 0 bases and J by 5 bases, leaving 5 bases between them. The CDR3 reads CASSQDRDNEQFF. The CDR3 DNA is TGTGCCAGCAGCCAAGATCGGGACAATGAGCAGTTCTTC.

On this clone itself: One end of the junction is discordant with germline, which a read error may explain. V usage is TRBV7-7 and J usage is TRBJ2-2, with D unresolved. The CDR3 has 14 amino acids. In germline, CDR1 is SSHAT, CDR2 FNYEAQ (reference sequence). CDR3 nucleotide sequence: TGTGCTAGCAGCTTAGCCGTTAACACCGGGGAGCTGTTTTTT. Translating it yields CASSLAVNTGELFF.

J is TRBJ1-1 and V is TRBV11-1; no reliable D call. CDR1 SGHAT and CDR2 FQDESV come from the germline V gene (reference sequence). With 3 bases removed from V and 0 bases from J, the gap between germline ends came to 11 bases. The CDR3 totals 15 residues. CDR3 coding DNA: TGTGCCAGCAGCTTCACACAGACAATGAACACTGAAGCTTTCTTT. Amino acid sequence: CASSFTQTMNTEAFF.

The chain recombines TRBV29-1 with TRBJ2-1; 7 bases agree with TRBD2. Germline V gives CDR1 SQVTM, CDR2 ANQGSEA. The CDR3 consists of 11 residues. The J segment lost 8 bases and the V segment lost 4 bases, leaving 2 bases of the junction unmatched. The CDR3 DNA sequence: TGCAGCGTTGGACTAGCACATGAGCAGTTCTTC. Encoded protein: CSVGLAHEQFF.

The chain couples TRBV13 to TRBJ1-1; 10 nucleotides line up with TRBD1. Germline loops: CDR1 PRHDT, CDR2 FYEKMQ (reference sequence). Germline trimming cut 5 bases from V and 4 bases from J; bases unmatched to any gene: 10. This CDR3 is 16 amino acids long. The DNA for the CDR3 is TGTGCCAGCAGCCGCCGGGACAGGGGAGTGGGCACTGAAGCTTTCTTT. Translation: CASSRRDRGVGTEAFF.

The gene calls are TRBV5-1 and TRBJ1-3; 7 bases are a match to TRBD1. The germline V gene has CDR1 SGHRS and CDR2 YFSETQ. The ends lost 2 bases at V and 9 bases at J; junction bases unmatched: 8. The CDR3 covers 14 residues. DNA of the CDR3: TGCGCCAGCAGCTTCGGGACAGCGGGGGTCACCATATATTTT. As protein: CASSFGTAGVTIYF.

The V gene is TRBV15, the J gene TRBJ2-5; D gene unclear. Germline V CDR1 and CDR2: LNHNV, YYDKDF (reference sequence). The CDR3 spans 14 residues. Trimming pared 1 base from V and 5 bases from J, leaving 11 bases between. This CDR3 is CATSRVMELETQYF. The CDR3, as DNA: TGTGCCACCAGCAGAGTTATGGAGTTGGAGACCCAGTACTTC.

This chain uses TRBV5-6 with TRBJ1-5, with 7 positions matching TRBD1. Germline assignment: CDR1 SGHDT and CDR2 YYEEEE. Trimming took 0 bases from V and 8 from J; bases not matched to a gene: 8. The CDR3 consists of 15 residues. The CDR3 here is CASSLADRVREPQHF. The CDR3 region has the DNA TGTGCCAGCAGCTTGGCCGACAGGGTCAGGGAGCCCCAGCATTTT.

The rearrangement links TRBV4-3 to TRBJ1-2, with TRBD1 as a possible D gene (6 bases). CDR1 is LGHNA and CDR2 is YSLEER in the germline V gene. V was shortened by 0 bases and J by 6 bases, with 14 bases between the two germline ends. This CDR3 has 15 amino acids. The CDR3 DNA is TGCGCCAGCAGCCAAGAAGCAAGAGGGGGTAATGGCTACACCTTC. The encoded protein is CASSQEARGGNGYTF.

The chain couples TRBV6-4 to TRBJ1-5; possible D gene TRBD1, 5 bases. Germline-derived CDR1 and CDR2 are MRHNA and SNTAGT. V lost 3 bases, J lost 6 bases, and 15 bases lay in between. The CDR3 runs to 15 residues. The CDR3 protein is CASSDWGGVVQPQHF. DNA for the CDR3: TGTGCCAGCAGTGATTGGGGCGGGGTTGTTCAGCCCCAGCATTTT.